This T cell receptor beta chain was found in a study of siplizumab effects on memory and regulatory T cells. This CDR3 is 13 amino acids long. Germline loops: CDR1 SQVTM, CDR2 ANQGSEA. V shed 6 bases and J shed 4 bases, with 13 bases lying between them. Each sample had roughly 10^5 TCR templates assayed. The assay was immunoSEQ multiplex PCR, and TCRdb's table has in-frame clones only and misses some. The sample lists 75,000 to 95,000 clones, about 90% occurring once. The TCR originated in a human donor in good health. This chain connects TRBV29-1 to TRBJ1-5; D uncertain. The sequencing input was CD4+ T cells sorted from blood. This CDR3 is CSVRANTNQPQHF. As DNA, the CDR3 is TGCAGCGTGAGGGCCAACACGAATCAGCCCCAGCATTTT.